The next 32 T cell receptor beta chains were all read from a single sample in a study of blood T cell repertoires in COVID-19. This table comes from immunoSEQ multiplex PCR, and its TCRdb copy is limited to in-frame clones, with some not included. This sample has under 55,000 clones, with more than 85% found just once. The sequenced sample consisted of peripheral blood. These receptors were taken from a man aged 35-49 years with active COVID-19.

The rearrangement joins TRBV15 to TRBJ1-4; D ambiguous. V was trimmed by 1 base and J by 7 bases, leaving 13 bases between them. Germline V gene lookup returns CDR1 LNHNV and CDR2 YYDKDF (reference sequence). The length of the CDR3 is 15 residues. The CDR3 region is CATSRVVAPSEKLFF. CDR3 DNA: TGTGCCACCAGCAGAGTAGTGGCCCCTAGTGAAAAACTGTTTTTT.

The V gene is TRBV6-1, the J gene TRBJ2-7; 9 bases align to TRBD2. The CDR3 is made up of 14 amino acids. CDR1 and CDR2 from the germline V gene are MNHNS and SASEGT. After removal of 1 base from V and 5 bases from J, the junction contained 3 bases not matched to a gene. CDR3 sequence reads: CASSEGTSVDEQYF. The DNA for the CDR3 is TGTGCCAGCAGTGAAGGGACTAGCGTCGACGAGCAGTACTTC.

This clone was counted once. This chain connects TRBV2 to TRBJ2-2, with D possibly TRBD2 on 6 matching bases. This CDR3 is built from 19 residues. Germline assignment: CDR1 SNHLY and CDR2 FYNNEI. Between the trimmed V and J ends, which lost 1 base and 0 bases, there was a span of 18 bases. The CDR3 loop is CASSEGFAAGFANTGELFF. The CDR3, as DNA: TGTGCCAGCAGTGAAGGTTTCGCGGCGGGGTTCGCGAACACCGGGGAGCTGTTTTTT.

This chain connects TRBV18 to TRBJ2-1; 8 bases align to TRBD2. This CDR3 spans 15 amino acids. Trimming at V came to 1 base and at J to 7 bases, leaving 6 bases not matched to a gene. Germline values: CDR1 KGHSH, CDR2 LQKENI. The CDR3 nucleotides read TGTGCCAGCTCACCACGGCGGGAGGAGGGTAATGAGCAGTTCTTC. This encodes CASSPRREEGNEQFF.

V and J are TRBV12-3 or TRBV12-4 and TRBJ1-2; D is unresolved. This CDR3 has 13 residues. The V end lost 1 base, the J end lost 8 bases, and 11 bases lay between the germline ends. CDR3 bases: TGTGCCAGCAGTTTAGGGAGGGAGCGAGGCTACACCTTC. It yields the protein CASSLGRERGYTF.

The V gene is TRBV6-2 or TRBV6-3, the J gene TRBJ2-7, with 7 bases matching TRBD2. This CDR3 spans 15 amino acids. The junction had 5 bases not matched to a gene; V was cut back by 0 bases and J by 3 bases. Germline V gene data show CDR1 as MNHEY and CDR2 as SVGEGT. CDR3 in DNA: TGTGCCAGCAGTTACTCGATGTCTAGCGGCTACGAGCAGTACTTC. Protein sequence: CASSYSMSSGYEQYF.

This chain connects TRBV10-2 to TRBJ2-1, with 12 bases matching TRBD2. V was clipped by 4 bases and J by 5 bases; unmatched bases: 3. This CDR3 region has 15 residues. Germline V gene sequence: CDR1 WSHSY, CDR2 SAAADI. This CDR3 is CASSGWTSGNNEQFF. CDR3 nucleotides: TGCGCCAGCAGTGGGTGGACTAGCGGGAACAATGAGCAGTTCTTC.

The V and J genes are TRBV7-2 and TRBJ2-1; 7 bases map to TRBD2. The V gene end was trimmed by 5 bases and the J gene end by 0 bases; junction bases not matched to a gene: 7. Germline loops: CDR1 SGHTA, CDR2 FQGNSA. The CDR3 sequence is 16 residues long. The DNA for the CDR3 is TGTGCCAGCAGCCCCCAGGGCGGGAGCTCCTACAATGAGCAGTTCTTC. Its translation: CASSPQGGSSYNEQFF.

The chain uses TRBV27 and TRBJ2-7; TRBD1 matches at 7 bases. This CDR3 spans 14 amino acids. The germline gives CDR1 MNHEY, CDR2 SMNVEV (reference sequence). Unmatched junction bases numbered 4, after V lost 1 base and J lost 4 bases. The CDR3 reads CASSLLGQAYEQYF. The CDR3 DNA sequence: TGTGCCAGCAGTTTATTAGGACAGGCATACGAGCAGTACTTC.

The chain carries TRBV12-3 or TRBV12-4 and TRBJ2-1; D is possibly TRBD1 (5 bases). Trimming left V 3 bases short and J 6 bases short, with 6 bases between. The CDR3 extends over 12 amino acids. CDR3 sequence reads: CASSFTGNEQFF. The CDR3 DNA reads as TGTGCCAGCAGTTTTACAGGCAATGAGCAGTTCTTC.

V usage is TRBV29-1 and J usage is TRBJ2-3; maybe TRBD2 (5 bases). V lost 5 bases to trimming and J lost 3 bases, with 15 bases between them. The V gene's germline CDR1 is SQVTM and CDR2 ANQGSEA. The CDR3 totals 14 residues. The CDR3 DNA sequence: TGCAGCGTTTCAAGTGCTCTAGCAACAGATACGCAGTATTTT. Encoded protein: CSVSSALATDTQYF.

The chain has TRBV5-1 and TRBJ2-1; the match to TRBD1 covers 9 bases. Per the germline V gene, CDR1 is SGHRS and CDR2 is YFSETQ. The CDR3 runs 15 residues. V shed 2 bases, J shed 4 bases, and the junction held 4 bases outside the gene matches. The CDR3 loop reads CASSFGQGTYNEQFF. CDR3 sequence (DNA): TGCGCCAGCAGCTTTGGACAGGGGACTTACAATGAGCAGTTCTTC.

In nucleotides, the CDR3 is TGTGCCAGCGGACTAGCGGGAGAGGGCGGGGAGCTGTTTTTT. This translates into CASGLAGEGGELFF. The chain has TRBV3-1 (or the pseudogene TRBV3-2) and TRBJ2-2, with 13 nucleotides matching TRBD2. The ends lost 8 bases at V and 7 bases at J; junction bases unmatched: 4. Germline CDR1 reads LGHDT; CDR2 reads YNNKEL (reference sequence). CDR3 length: 14 residues.

V is TRBV7-2 and J is TRBJ2-4; 9 bases align to TRBD1. Germline V gene data show CDR1 as SGHTA and CDR2 as FQGNSA. This CDR3 contains 18 residues. Trimming took 1 base from V and 3 from J; bases not matched to a gene: 10. The CDR3 region has the DNA TGTGCCAGCAGCTTAGATGGATACAGGGGGCTAGGCAAAAACATTCAGTACTTC. Its protein product is CASSLDGYRGLGKNIQYF.

V is TRBV11-3 and J is TRBJ2-7; TRBD2 agrees at 12 bases. J was trimmed by 7 bases and V by 5 bases; bases with no gene match: 9. The CDR3 spans 15 residues. Germline CDR1 is SGHNT and CDR2 is YENEEA. This CDR3 is CASSLRGLAGVEQYF. The CDR3 DNA reads as TGTGCCAGCAGCCTAAGGGGACTAGCGGGTGTGGAGCAGTACTTC.

V usage is TRBV9 and J usage is TRBJ2-1; 8 positions match TRBD1. In germline, CDR1 is SGDLS, CDR2 YYNGEE. J was trimmed by 6 bases and V by 7 bases; bases with no gene match: 9. The CDR3 is 14 residues long. The CDR3 nucleotides are TGTGCCAGCGGCCAGGGGGCAACCATCAATGAGCAGTTCTTC. This encodes CASGQGATINEQFF.

The rearrangement uses TRBV14 and TRBJ1-2; D may be TRBD1 (6 bases). The V and J ends lost 2 bases and 5 bases respectively, with 15 bases between them. Looked up from germline, CDR1 is SGHDN and CDR2 is FVKESK. The CDR3 is 15 residues long. CDR3: CASSQRTASLYGYTF. Written as DNA, the CDR3 is TGTGCCAGCAGCCAAAGGACAGCTTCTCTTTATGGCTACACCTTC.

DNA of the CDR3: TGCAGCGTTGTAAAGGACAGTGAACCCTACGAGCAGTACTTC. It translates to CSVVKDSEPYEQYF. V is TRBV29-1 and J is TRBJ2-7; the D gene is possibly TRBD1 (6 bases). The V and J ends lost 4 bases and 2 bases respectively, with 15 bases between them. CDR1 is SQVTM and CDR2 is ANQGSEA in the germline V gene. The CDR3 length is 14 residues.

This sequence joins TRBV27 and TRBJ2-1; 15 bases match TRBD2. Unmatched junction bases numbered 7, after V lost 1 base and J lost 3 bases. The CDR3 is 19 residues long. CDR1 is MNHEY and CDR2 is SMNVEV in the germline V gene (reference sequence). The CDR3 DNA is TGTGCCAGCAGTTTATTCCCGGGACTAGCGGGAGGAGGCTACAATGAGCAGTTCTTC. Residues: CASSLFPGLAGGGYNEQFF.

This clone was recorded a few times. The rearrangement links TRBV7-3 to TRBJ1-6; the D gene is possibly TRBD1 (5 bases). Trimming pared 2 bases from V and 10 bases from J, leaving 9 bases between. This CDR3 is built from 13 residues. Germline values: CDR1 SGHTA, CDR2 FQGTGA. The CDR3 is CASSLGADSPLHF. In DNA, the CDR3 is TGTGCCAGCAGCTTAGGGGCAGACTCACCCCTCCACTTT.

This clone is categorized as medium-sized (0.01 to 0.1%). This chain uses TRBV28 with TRBJ1-5; no firm D call. The CDR3 loop spans 14 amino acids. Germline CDR1 is MDHEN and CDR2 is SYDVKM. V lost 5 bases, J lost 6 bases, and 14 bases lay in between. CDR3 in amino acids: CASSLIVFGQPQHF. Here the CDR3 DNA reads TGTGCCAGCAGTCTAATCGTCTTCGGTCAGCCCCAGCATTTT.

The chain employs TRBV14 and TRBJ2-1, with D possibly TRBD2 on 6 matching bases. Trimming took 0 bases from V and 11 from J, leaving 17 bases between them. In germline, CDR1 is SGHDN, CDR2 FVKESK. The CDR3 loop spans 15 amino acids. DNA for the CDR3: TGTGCCAGCAGCCAAGATCGGGGGTTTGGAGGCAAGCAGTTCTTC. This encodes CASSQDRGFGGKQFF.

This chain connects TRBV4-2 to TRBJ2-2; a possible D gene is TRBD2 (5 bases). The CDR3 has 15 residues. Germline CDR1 and CDR2: LGHNA and YNFKEQ. V was shortened by 0 bases and J by 2 bases, with 7 bases between the two germline ends. DNA for the CDR3: TGTGCCAGCAGCCAAGATCCGGGAAACACCGGGGAGCTGTTTTTT. This sequence encodes CASSQDPGNTGELFF.

CDR3 loop: CASSRHTAYEQYF. CDR3 in DNA: TGTGCCAGCAGCCGACATACCGCCTACGAGCAGTACTTC. The rearrangement joins TRBV27 to TRBJ2-7; D uncertain. The V and J ends lost 6 bases and 2 bases respectively, with 11 bases between them. CDR1 and CDR2 (germline): MNHEY, SMNVEV (reference sequence). The CDR3 loop spans 13 amino acids.

V is TRBV29-1 and J is TRBJ2-5; D is undetermined. V was pared by 1 base and J by 2 bases, with 5 bases between. The V gene's germline CDR1 is SQVTM and CDR2 ANQGSEA. This CDR3 comprises 12 residues. As DNA, the CDR3 is TGCAGCGTTGAAGGTAGACAAGAGACCCAGTACTTC. It is translated as CSVEGRQETQYF. The full variable domain, completed using reference TRBV29-1 and TRBJ2-5, is SAVISQKPSRDICQRGTSLTIQCQVDSQVTMMFWYRQQPGQSLTLIATANQGSEATYESGFVIDKFPISRPNLTFSTLTVSNMSPEDSSIYLCSVEGRQETQYFGPGTRLLVL.

V and J are TRBV9 and TRBJ2-5; TRBD2 matches at 8 bases. This CDR3 region has 15 residues. Germline CDR1 is SGDLS and CDR2 is YYNGEE. After removal of 4 bases from V and 5 bases from J, the junction contained 10 bases not matched to a gene. The CDR3 here is CASSTGGTPGETQYF. Written as DNA, the CDR3 is TGTGCCAGCAGCACGGGGGGGACTCCCGGGGAGACCCAGTACTTC.

The rearrangement uses TRBV5-5 and TRBJ2-3, with 10 bases aligning to TRBD2. V lost 2 bases to trimming and J lost 0 bases; unmatched junction nucleotides: 3. This CDR3 is built from 16 residues. Looked up from germline, CDR1 is SGHKS and CDR2 is YYEKEE (reference sequence). CDR3 nucleotide sequence: TGTGCCAGCAGCTTAGGACTAGCGGAGAGCACAGATACGCAGTATTTT. Protein product: CASSLGLAESTDTQYF.

The chain recombines TRBV10-2 with TRBJ1-2; 9 nucleotides line up with TRBD1. Looked up from germline, CDR1 is WSHSY and CDR2 is SAAADI. V was clipped by 4 bases and J by 6 bases; unmatched bases: 12. The CDR3 spans 16 residues. The CDR3 is CASSGGQGAGYDGYTF. As DNA, the CDR3 is TGCGCCAGCAGTGGGGGACAGGGAGCGGGTTACGATGGCTACACCTTC.

The chain links TRBV7-9 to TRBJ2-7, with TRBD1 matching over 10 bases. This CDR3 has 14 residues. V dropped 9 bases and J dropped 3; count of bases not matched to a gene: 8. The germline CDR1 and CDR2 sequences are SEHNR and FQNEAQ (reference sequence). This chain's CDR3 is CARLRQGAIYEQYF. The CDR3 nucleotides read TGTGCCAGACTCCGACAGGGGGCAATCTACGAGCAGTACTTC. The full variable domain, with the rest looked up from reference TRBV7-9 and TRBJ2-7, is DTGVSQNPRHKITKRGQNVTFRCDPISEHNRLYWYRQTLGQGPEFLTYFQNEAQLEKSRLLSDRFSAERPKGSFSTLEIQRTEQGDSAMYLCARLRQGAIYEQYFGPGTRLTVT.

J is TRBJ2-7 and V is TRBV3-1 (or the pseudogene TRBV3-2); TRBD2 matches 8 bases. The CDR3 extends over 13 amino acids. In germline, CDR1 is LGHDT, CDR2 YNNKEL (reference sequence). V lost 2 bases to trimming and J lost 6 bases; unmatched junction nucleotides: 3. The CDR3 DNA is TGTGCCAGCAGCCAACAGAGCGGGAGCGAGCAGTACTTC. This translates into CASSQQSGSEQYF.

This rearrangement joins TRBV11-3 to TRBJ2-3; D remains unclear. Germline V CDR1 and CDR2: SGHNT, YENEEA. V was pared by 3 bases and J by 0 bases, with 7 bases between. The CDR3 spans 14 residues. CDR3 loop: CASSLQSSTDTQYF. In nucleotides, the CDR3 is TGTGCCAGCAGCTTGCAGTCTAGCACAGATACGCAGTATTTT.

The chain recombines TRBV11-1 with TRBJ2-1, with 11 bases that match TRBD2. The germline CDR1 and CDR2 sequences are SGHAT and FQDESV (reference sequence). Trimming removed 3 bases from V and 7 bases from J; junction bases left unmatched: 2. There are 14 residues in the CDR3. As DNA, the CDR3 is TGTGCCAGCAGCTTTACTAGCGGGAGTAATGAGCAGTTCTTC. This encodes CASSFTSGSNEQFF.